This note documents a single T cell receptor beta chain sequence. One end of the junction varies from germline; a read error may be responsible. This CDR3 contains 14 residues. A second roughly 7 to 11 cycle PCR used barcoded and J-beta primers. A single record per CDR3 protein comes from TCRdb applying MiXCR to the 5' RACE reads. The data hold hundreds of thousands of distinct CDR3 sequences, with about three fifths observed a single time. The record originates from a study of blood T cells in healthy people across ages. Study-level information: When template switching was applied, about one barcoded beta molecule was captured per two T cells.

This rearrangement joins TRBV12-3 or TRBV12-4 to TRBJ1-1; D might be TRBD1 (5 bases). The receptor was isolated from a man younger than 45 in good health. The sample taken for sequencing was blood. In nucleotides, the CDR3 is TGTGCCAGCAGTTTTGGGGGGGTGAACGCTGAAGCTTTCTTT. This codes for CASSFGGVNAEAFF.